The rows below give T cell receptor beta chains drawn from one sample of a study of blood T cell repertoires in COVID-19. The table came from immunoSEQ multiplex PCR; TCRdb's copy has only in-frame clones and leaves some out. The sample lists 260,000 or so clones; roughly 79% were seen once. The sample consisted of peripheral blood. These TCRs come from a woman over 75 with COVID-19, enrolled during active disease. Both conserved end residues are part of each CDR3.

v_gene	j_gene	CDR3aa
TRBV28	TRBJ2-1	CASSFLGLAGRSSYNEQFF
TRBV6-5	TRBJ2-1	CASNPQNYNEQFF
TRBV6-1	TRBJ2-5	CASSESRQGIRTQYF
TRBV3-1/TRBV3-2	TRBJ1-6	CASSQAENRGSSYNSPLHF
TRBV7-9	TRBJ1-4	CAGQGLRNEKLFF
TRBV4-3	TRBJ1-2	CASSRRQGQGYTF
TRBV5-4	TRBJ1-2	CASSPGGQTATGGYTF
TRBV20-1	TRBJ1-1	CSARVTGTAFF
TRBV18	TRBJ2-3	CASSPHTADTQYF
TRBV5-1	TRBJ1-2	CASSLGLQANYGYTF
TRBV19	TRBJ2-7	CASSIVPSGFYEQYF
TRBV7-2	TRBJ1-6	CASSKGQLNSPLHF
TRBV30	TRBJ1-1	CAWSVQGSWNTEAFF
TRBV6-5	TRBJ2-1	CASRDGGSSYNEQFF
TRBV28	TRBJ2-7	CASSPSGRALYEQYF
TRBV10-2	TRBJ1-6	CASTSGVNSPLHF
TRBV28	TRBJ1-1	CASTGNTEAFF
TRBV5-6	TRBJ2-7	CASSSRTGLSYEQYF
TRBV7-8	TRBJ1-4	CASSLDAATNEKLFF
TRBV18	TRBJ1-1	CASSPRGNTEAFF
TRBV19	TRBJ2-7	CASSTDRGGFYEQYF
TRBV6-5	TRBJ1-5	CASSTGLTPQPQHF
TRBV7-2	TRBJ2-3	CASTLREAGADTQYF
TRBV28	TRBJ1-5	CASSWTGYPDQPQHF
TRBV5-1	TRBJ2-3	CASSLEGGGGAEADTQYF
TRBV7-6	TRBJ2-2	CASSLAGGPTGELFF
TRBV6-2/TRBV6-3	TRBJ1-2	CASSQRQALTF
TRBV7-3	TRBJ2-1	CASSFGLNNEQFF
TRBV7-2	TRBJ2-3	CASSLGRARETQYF
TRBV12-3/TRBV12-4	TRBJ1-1	CASSLNRDTEAFF
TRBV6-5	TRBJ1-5	CASILLGGNQPQHF
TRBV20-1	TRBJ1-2	CSASTRGYGYTF
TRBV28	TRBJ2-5	CASSRPASGSETQYF
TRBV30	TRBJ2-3	CAWSTTSDTQYF
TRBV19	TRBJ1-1	CASSIRGGGTEAFF
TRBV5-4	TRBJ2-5	CASSGRGTETQYF
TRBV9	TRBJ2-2	CASSVRGIDTGELFF